This TCR beta chain was documented in a study of blood T cell repertoires in COVID-19. The wider study: The study drew acute and convalescent COVID-19 samples from the United States, Italy and Spain. T cells, B-cell-depleted T cells, or PBMCs supplied cDNA or gDNA.

How the authors handled the data: Cell counts per sample came from amplifying reference gene primers. Data came from immunoSEQ multiplex PCR; TCRdb stores just in-frame clones and leaves some out. V, J and clone size are taken as reported in that table, and D and trimming were inferred from the DNA itself. The repertoire holds more than 85,000 clones, with 80% to 90% as singletons. V lost 3 bases and J lost 8, with 9 bases in between. The CDR3 covers 12 residues. The germline V gene has CDR1 KGHDR and CDR2 SFDVKD. This TCR was recovered from a woman aged 55-70 years with acute or convalescent COVID-19. Specimen: peripheral blood. This chain links TRBV24-1 with TRBJ1-2; D uncertain. The CDR3 loop reads CATSDPGRGYTF. In DNA form, the CDR3 reads TGTGCCACCAGTGATCCCGGTCGCGGCTACACCTTC.